Below are 3 T cell receptor beta chains sequenced from a single sample in a study of blood T cell repertoires in COVID-19 (dated by TCRdb to the early 2020s). Receptors were amplified or captured by the immunoSEQ multiplex PCR assay. Imported from immuneACCESS, the table was reduced by TCRdb to in-frame sequences with V and J called. These copies leave out some clones; in studies compared against another copy, an unresolved V gene accounts for under half, and the cause of the remainder is not known. This sample is represented by fewer than 200,000 clones; 70% to 80% of them were singletons. About 20% of the sample rests with the top ten. Sequences were obtained from PBMCs or T cells enriched from blood (not recorded which). The receptors shown here come from a woman in her 70s in a cohort exposed to, infected with or recovered from COVID-19 (not recorded which).

The rearrangement links TRBV28 to TRBJ1-2, with TRBD1 as a possible D gene (5 bases). V lost 5 bases and J lost 2, with 12 bases in between. From germline, CDR1 is MDHEN and CDR2 SYDVKM. The CDR3 totals 14 residues. The CDR3 sequence is CASSQGSTNYGYTF. DNA for the CDR3: TGTGCCAGCAGTCAGGGTTCCACAAACTATGGCTACACCTTC.

The CDR3 sequence is CASSADRVYGYTF. The CDR3 DNA reads TGTGCCAGCTCAGCGGACAGGGTCTATGGCTACACCTTC. The V gene is TRBV18, the J gene TRBJ1-2; 8 positions agree with TRBD1. Germline lookup yields CDR1 KGHSH and CDR2 LQKENI. V lost 5 bases to trimming and J lost 4 bases; unmatched junction nucleotides: 3. The CDR3 has 13 amino acids.

The chain carries TRBV12-3 or TRBV12-4 and TRBJ2-1, with D possibly being TRBD1 (6 bases). The length of the CDR3 is 13 residues. V shed 1 base and J shed 9 bases, with 10 bases lying between them. The CDR3: CASSLDRVSEQFF. The DNA of the CDR3 is TGTGCCAGCAGTTTAGACAGGGTGAGTGAGCAGTTCTTC.